The present entry profiles one TCR beta chain with its context. No antigen is known for it. These data belong to a study of T cell clonotyping in hematopoietic cell transplantation. Trimming at V came to 5 bases and at J to 5 bases, leaving 6 bases not matched to a gene. Germline V gene data show CDR1 as MDHEN and CDR2 as SYDVKM. The CDR3 contains 14 residues. Study outcomes and limitations: Graft donor and pretransplant recipient Inverse Simpson Index values predicted broader posttransplant TCR diversity. Pathologically expanded recipient clonotypes increased progressively from day 30 to day 180 as diversity fell. Cells were unsorted, so CD4 and CD8 contributions were not separated. Few recipient clonotypes overlapped donors; over 95% were de novo at given depth.

TCRdb's table, derived via immunoSEQ multiplex PCR, lists solely in-frame clones and lacks some. The repertoire includes 40,000 to 55,000 clones, approximately 94% of them detected once, and approximately 0.8% sits in the top ten. The sequenced sample was peripheral blood mononuclear cells. This chain links TRBV28 with TRBJ2-5; 9 nucleotides match TRBD2. The sequence derives from a woman between 45 and 65 years old in good health. Some clones in this sample may be carry-over from other donors' samples. CDR3 region: CASSIIAGDETQYF. The CDR3 DNA reads TGTGCCAGCAGTATTATAGCGGGGGACGAGACCCAGTACTTC.